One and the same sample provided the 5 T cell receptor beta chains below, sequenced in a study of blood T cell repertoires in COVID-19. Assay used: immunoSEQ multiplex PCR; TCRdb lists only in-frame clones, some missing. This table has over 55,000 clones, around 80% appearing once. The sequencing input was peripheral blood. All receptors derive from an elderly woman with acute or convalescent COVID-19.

CDR3 in amino acids: CASSSLDPGSGYTF. The CDR3 coding sequence is TGTGCCAGCAGTTCCCTCGACCCGGGGAGTGGCTACACCTTC. The V call is TRBV27, the J call TRBJ1-2; D is undetermined. This CDR3 has 14 amino acids. CDR1 MNHEY and CDR2 SMNVEV come from the germline V gene (reference sequence). The V and J ends lost 4 bases and 7 bases respectively, with 16 bases between them.

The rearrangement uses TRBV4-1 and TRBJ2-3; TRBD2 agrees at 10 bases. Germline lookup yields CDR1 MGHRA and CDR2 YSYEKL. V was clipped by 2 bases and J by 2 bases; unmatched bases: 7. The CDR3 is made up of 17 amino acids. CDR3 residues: CASSQQLGLAATDTQYF. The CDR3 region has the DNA TGCGCCAGCAGCCAACAACTCGGACTAGCGGCCACAGATACGCAGTATTTT.

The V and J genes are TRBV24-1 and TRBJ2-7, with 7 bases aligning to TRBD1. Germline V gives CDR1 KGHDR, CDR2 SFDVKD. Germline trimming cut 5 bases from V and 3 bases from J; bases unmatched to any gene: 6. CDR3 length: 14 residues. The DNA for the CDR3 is TGTGCCACCAGTGCTTGGGACAGCCTCTACGAGCAGTACTTC. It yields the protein CATSAWDSLYEQYF.

CDR3 in DNA: TGCAGCTCCGGGCTACTAGCGGGGAATGAGCAGTTCTTC. This codes for CSSGLLAGNEQFF. The chain carries TRBV29-1 and TRBJ2-1; TRBD2 aligns across 10 bases. CDR3 length: 13 residues. Germline V gene data show CDR1 as SQVTM and CDR2 as ANQGSEA. V was pared by 8 bases and J by 7 bases, with 8 bases of the junction left unmatched.

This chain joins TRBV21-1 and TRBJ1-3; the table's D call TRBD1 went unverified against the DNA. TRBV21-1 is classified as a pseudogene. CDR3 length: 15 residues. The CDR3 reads CASSRHDSFGNTIYF. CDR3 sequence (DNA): TGTGCCAGCAGCAGACATGACAGCTTTGGAAACACCATATATTTT.